This TCR beta chain originates from a study of radiation and T cells in renal cell carcinoma. On the study more broadly: Nephrectomy followed 15 Gy stereotactic body radiation by 4 weeks. Whole-study results and caveats: From baseline, blood top tumor clonotypes peaked at 2 weeks post-radiation.

Sequencing used immunoSEQ multiplex PCR; TCRdb keeps in-frame clones, though not all of them. The repertoire holds 150,000 to 180,000 clones, with about nine tenths as singletons. Germline V gives CDR1 SGHDN, CDR2 FVKESK. V shed 1 base, J shed 5 bases, and the junction held 12 bases outside the gene matches. The CDR3 is 17 residues long. Time point in this sample: blood 2 weeks post-SBRT. This sample's treatment: 15 Gy SBRT to primary tumor, nephrectomy 4 weeks later. Blood was sampled at baseline, 2 weeks and 4 weeks after SBRT. Note on this clone: Its antigen remains unidentified.

Sequences were derived from blood, sampled from a patient whose treatment included radiotherapy and nephrectomy. The chain joins TRBV14 to TRBJ1-1, with 8 nucleotides matching TRBD1. This TCR derives from a woman aged 45-65 years with renal cell carcinoma. Here the CDR3 reads CASSQARLDRGVTEAFF. The CDR3 DNA reads as TGTGCCAGCAGCCAAGCGAGATTAGACAGGGGAGTAACTGAAGCTTTCTTT.